The rows below give T cell receptor beta chains drawn from one sample of a study of cytomegalovirus exposure and HLA in healthy donors. Assay: immunoSEQ multiplex PCR; the TCRdb copy retains only in-frame clones and omits some. The sample has about 120,000 clones; almost 85% are singletons. The sequencing sample was made of PBMCs. These receptors were collected from a woman younger than 35 in good health and CMV-seronegative. CDR3s include the opening cysteine and the closing phenylalanine or tryptophan. The order of the fields is D gene, V gene, J gene, CDR3 protein, CDR3 DNA. D genes are given only for firm matches.

>TRBD1|TRBV9|TRBJ2-3
CASSPRDRTDTQYF
TGTGCCAGCAGCCCCCGGGACAGGACAGATACGCAGTATTTT
>-|TRBV6-1|TRBJ2-6
CASSFLDSGANVLTF
TGTGCCAGCAGTTTCCTAGACTCTGGGGCCAACGTCCTGACTTTC
>-|TRBV5-6|TRBJ1-3
CASSLRGIGNTIYF
TGTGCCAGCAGCTTAAGAGGGATCGGAAACACCATATATTTT
>-|TRBV18|TRBJ2-7
CASSPSRAREQYF
TGTGCCAGCTCACCATCCAGGGCGCGCGAGCAGTACTTC
>TRBD1|TRBV19|TRBJ1-5
CASSIPDRGSNQPQHF
TGTGCCAGTAGTATCCCGGACAGGGGAAGCAATCAGCCCCAGCATTTT
>-|TRBV18|TRBJ2-1
CASSPDRHNEQFF
TGTGCCAGCTCACCGGACAGACACAATGAGCAGTTCTTC
>-|TRBV7-9|TRBJ2-7
CASSPSVVYEQYF
TGTGCCAGCAGCCCCTCGGTGGTATACGAGCAGTACTTC
>TRBD1|TRBV29-1|TRBJ2-4
CSVEATGQGRDIQYF
TGCAGCGTTGAAGCCACCGGACAGGGTAGGGACATTCAGTACTTC
>TRBD1|TRBV19|TRBJ1-5
CASSILTGTGGDQPQHF
TGTGCCAGTAGTATATTAACCGGGACAGGGGGCGATCAGCCCCAGCATTTT
>-|TRBV7-2|TRBJ2-7
CASSPGVQSYEQYF
TGTGCCAGCAGCCCAGGGGTTCAGTCCTACGAGCAGTACTTC